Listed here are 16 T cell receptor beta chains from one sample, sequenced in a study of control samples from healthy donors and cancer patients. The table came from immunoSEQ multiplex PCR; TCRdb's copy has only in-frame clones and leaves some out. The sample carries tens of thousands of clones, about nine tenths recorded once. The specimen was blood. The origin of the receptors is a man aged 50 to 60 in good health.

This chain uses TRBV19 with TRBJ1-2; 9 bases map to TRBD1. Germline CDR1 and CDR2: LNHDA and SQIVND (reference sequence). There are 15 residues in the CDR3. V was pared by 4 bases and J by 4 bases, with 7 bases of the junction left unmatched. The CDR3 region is CASSTIPGQGYGYTF. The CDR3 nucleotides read TGTGCCAGTAGTACCATCCCGGGACAGGGCTATGGCTACACCTTC.

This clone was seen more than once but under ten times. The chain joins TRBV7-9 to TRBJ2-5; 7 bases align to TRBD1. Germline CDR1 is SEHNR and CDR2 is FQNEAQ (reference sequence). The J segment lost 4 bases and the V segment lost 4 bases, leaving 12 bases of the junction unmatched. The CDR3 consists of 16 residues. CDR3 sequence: CASSSRTPQGSETQYF. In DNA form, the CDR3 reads TGTGCCAGCAGCTCCCGGACCCCACAGGGGTCAGAGACCCAGTACTTC.

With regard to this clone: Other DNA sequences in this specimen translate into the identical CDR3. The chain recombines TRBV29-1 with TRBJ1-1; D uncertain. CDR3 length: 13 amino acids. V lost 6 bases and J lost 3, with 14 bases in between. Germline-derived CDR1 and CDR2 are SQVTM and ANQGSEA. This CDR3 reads CSVSRRSDTEAFF. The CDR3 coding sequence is TGCAGCGTGTCACGGCGCTCGGACACTGAAGCTTTCTTT.

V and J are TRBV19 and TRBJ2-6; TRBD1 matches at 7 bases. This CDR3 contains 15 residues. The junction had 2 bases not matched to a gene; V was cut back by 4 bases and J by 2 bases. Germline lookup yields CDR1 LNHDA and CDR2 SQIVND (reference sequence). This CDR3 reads CASSTGTAGANVLTF. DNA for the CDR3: TGTGCCAGTAGTACCGGGACAGCTGGGGCCAACGTCCTGACTTTC.

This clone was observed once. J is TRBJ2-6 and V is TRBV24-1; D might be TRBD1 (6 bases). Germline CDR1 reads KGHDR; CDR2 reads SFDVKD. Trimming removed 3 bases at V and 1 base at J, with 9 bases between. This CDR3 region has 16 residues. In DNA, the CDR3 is TGTGCCACCAGTGATCACAGGGTATCTGGGGCCAACGTCCTGACTTTC. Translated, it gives CATSDHRVSGANVLTF.

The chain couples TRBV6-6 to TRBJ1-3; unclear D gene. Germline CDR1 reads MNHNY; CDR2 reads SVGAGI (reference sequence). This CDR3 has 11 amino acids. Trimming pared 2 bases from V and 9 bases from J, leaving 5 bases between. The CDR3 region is CASSYPPTIYF. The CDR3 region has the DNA TGTGCCAGCAGTTACCCCCCCACCATATATTTT.

CDR3 in amino acids: CATSDFTSLSRNEQFF. The CDR3 DNA reads TGTGCCACCAGTGATTTTACTAGCTTAAGTAGGAATGAGCAGTTCTTC. The rearrangement links TRBV24-1 to TRBJ2-1, with a possible D match to TRBD2 (6 bases). V lost 1 base and J 7 bases, leaving 16 bases between the germline ends. This CDR3 has 16 amino acids. The germline V gene encodes CDR1 KGHDR and CDR2 SFDVKD.

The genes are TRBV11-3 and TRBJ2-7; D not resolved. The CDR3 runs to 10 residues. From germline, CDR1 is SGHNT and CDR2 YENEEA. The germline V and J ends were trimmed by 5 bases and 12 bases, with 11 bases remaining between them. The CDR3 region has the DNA TGTGCCAGCAGCCTTAAAGGGTCGTACTTC. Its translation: CASSLKGSYF.

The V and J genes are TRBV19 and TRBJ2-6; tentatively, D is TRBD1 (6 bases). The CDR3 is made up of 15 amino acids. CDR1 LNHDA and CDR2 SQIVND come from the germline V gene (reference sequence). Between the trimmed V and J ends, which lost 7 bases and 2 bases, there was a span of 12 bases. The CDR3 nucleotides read TGTGCCAGTACCCTACAGGGTGCTGGGGCCAACGTCCTGACTTTC. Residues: CASTLQGAGANVLTF.

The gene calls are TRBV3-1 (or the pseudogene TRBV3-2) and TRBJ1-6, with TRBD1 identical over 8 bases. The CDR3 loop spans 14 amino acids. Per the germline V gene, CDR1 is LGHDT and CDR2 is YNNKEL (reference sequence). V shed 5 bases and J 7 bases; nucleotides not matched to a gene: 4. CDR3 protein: CASSRTGLNSPLHF. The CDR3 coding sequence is TGTGCCAGCAGCAGGACAGGGTTAAATTCACCCCTCCACTTT.

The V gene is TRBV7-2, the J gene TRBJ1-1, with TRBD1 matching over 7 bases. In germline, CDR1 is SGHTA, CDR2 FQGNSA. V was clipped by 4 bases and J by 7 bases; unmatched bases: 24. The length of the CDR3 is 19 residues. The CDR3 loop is CASSSTIRRQGRVGGEAFF. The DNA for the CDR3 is TGTGCCAGCAGCTCAACCATCCGGAGACAGGGAAGGGTCGGCGGTGAAGCTTTCTTT.

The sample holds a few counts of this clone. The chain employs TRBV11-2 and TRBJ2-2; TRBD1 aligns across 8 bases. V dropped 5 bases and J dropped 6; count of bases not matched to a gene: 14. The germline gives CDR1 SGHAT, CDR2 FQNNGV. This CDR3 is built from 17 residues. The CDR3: CASSTVGGQENAGELFF. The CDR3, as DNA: TGTGCCAGCAGCACCGTAGGGGGACAGGAAAATGCCGGGGAGCTGTTTTTT.

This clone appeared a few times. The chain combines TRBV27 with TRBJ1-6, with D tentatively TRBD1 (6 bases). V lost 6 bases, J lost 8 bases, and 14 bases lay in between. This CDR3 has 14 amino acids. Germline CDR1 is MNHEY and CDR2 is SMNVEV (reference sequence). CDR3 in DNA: TGTGCCAGCAGCGGAACAGGGCCGTATTCACCCCTCCACTTT. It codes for CASSGTGPYSPLHF.

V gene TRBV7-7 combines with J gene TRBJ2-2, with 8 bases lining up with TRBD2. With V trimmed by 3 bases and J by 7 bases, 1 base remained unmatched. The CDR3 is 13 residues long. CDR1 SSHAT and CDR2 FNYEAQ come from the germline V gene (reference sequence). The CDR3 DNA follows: TGTGCCAGCAGCTTGCGGGGGGTCGGGGAGCTGTTTTTT. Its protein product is CASSLRGVGELFF.

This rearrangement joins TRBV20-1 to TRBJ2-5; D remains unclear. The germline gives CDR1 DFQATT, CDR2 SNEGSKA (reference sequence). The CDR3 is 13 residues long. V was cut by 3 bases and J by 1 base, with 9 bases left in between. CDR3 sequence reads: CSASRRTQETQYF. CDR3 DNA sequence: TGCAGTGCTAGTAGGCGGACCCAAGAGACCCAGTACTTC.

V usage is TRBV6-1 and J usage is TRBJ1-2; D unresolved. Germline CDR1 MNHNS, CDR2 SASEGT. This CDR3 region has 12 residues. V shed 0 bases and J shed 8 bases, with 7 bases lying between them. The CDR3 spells CASSEAHQGYTF. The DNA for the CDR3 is TGTGCCAGCAGTGAAGCGCACCAGGGCTACACCTTC.